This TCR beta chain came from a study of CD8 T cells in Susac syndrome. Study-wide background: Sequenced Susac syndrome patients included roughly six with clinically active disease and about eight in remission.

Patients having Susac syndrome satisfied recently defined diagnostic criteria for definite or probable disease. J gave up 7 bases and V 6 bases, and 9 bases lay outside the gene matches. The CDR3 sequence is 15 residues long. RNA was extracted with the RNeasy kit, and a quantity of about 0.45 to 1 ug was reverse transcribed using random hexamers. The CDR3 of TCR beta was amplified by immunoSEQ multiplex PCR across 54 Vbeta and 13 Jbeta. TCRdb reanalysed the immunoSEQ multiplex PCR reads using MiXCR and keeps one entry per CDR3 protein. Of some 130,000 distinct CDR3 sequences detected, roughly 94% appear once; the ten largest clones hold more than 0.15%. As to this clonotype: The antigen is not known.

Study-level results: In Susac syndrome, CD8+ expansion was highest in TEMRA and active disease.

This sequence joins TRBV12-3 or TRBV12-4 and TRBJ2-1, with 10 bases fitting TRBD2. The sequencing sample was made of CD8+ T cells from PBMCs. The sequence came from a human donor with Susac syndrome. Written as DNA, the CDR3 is TGTGCCAGCAGCCCCATAGCGGGAGGTAAAAATGAGCAGTTCTTC. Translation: CASSPIAGGKNEQFF.